This T cell receptor beta chain originates from a study of CD8 T cells in ankylosing spondylitis. The study, taken as a whole, reports: Disease-linked clones bore a CD8+ phenotype and were relatively rare in peripheral blood. Reports say disease-linked clones showed up significantly more in matched ankylosing spondylitis synovial fluid.

For this clonotype: Its specificity is unknown.

In TCRdb, the 5' RACE reads were re-called with MiXCR into one record per CDR3 protein. The sample records 300,000 to 400,000 distinct CDR3 sequences, roughly 22% being singletons. CDR3 length: 16 residues. Per germline, CDR1 SGHAT and CDR2 FQNNGV. The V and J ends lost 5 bases and 5 bases respectively, with 21 bases between them. Sequences were obtained from blood, either unsorted or a sorted T cell fraction (not recorded which). This clonotype was sampled from a male donor with ankylosing spondylitis or in good health (not recorded which). The gene calls are TRBV11-2 and TRBJ2-5; no clear D gene. The CDR3 reads CASSHTNSVAAETQYF. The CDR3 DNA is TGTGCCAGCAGCCATACTAATTCGGTCGCGGCGGAGACCCAGTACTTC.